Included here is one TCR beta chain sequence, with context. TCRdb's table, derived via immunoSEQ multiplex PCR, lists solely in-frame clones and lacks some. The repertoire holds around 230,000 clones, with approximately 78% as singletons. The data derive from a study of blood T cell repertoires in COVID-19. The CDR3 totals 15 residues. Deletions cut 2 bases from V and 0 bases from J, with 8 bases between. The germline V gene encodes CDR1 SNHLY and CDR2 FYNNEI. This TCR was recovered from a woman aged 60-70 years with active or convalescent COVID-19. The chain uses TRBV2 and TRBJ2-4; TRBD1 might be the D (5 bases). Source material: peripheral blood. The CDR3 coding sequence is TGTGCCAGCAGTGAATCCAGGGTAGCCAAAAACATTCAGTACTTC. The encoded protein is CASSESRVAKNIQYF. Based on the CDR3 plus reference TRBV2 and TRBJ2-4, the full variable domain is EPEVTQTPSHQVTQMGQEVILRCVPISNHLYFYWYRQILGQKVEFLVSFYNNEISEKSEIFDDQFSVERPDGSNFTLKIRSTKLEDSAMYFCASSESRVAKNIQYFGAGTRLSVL.